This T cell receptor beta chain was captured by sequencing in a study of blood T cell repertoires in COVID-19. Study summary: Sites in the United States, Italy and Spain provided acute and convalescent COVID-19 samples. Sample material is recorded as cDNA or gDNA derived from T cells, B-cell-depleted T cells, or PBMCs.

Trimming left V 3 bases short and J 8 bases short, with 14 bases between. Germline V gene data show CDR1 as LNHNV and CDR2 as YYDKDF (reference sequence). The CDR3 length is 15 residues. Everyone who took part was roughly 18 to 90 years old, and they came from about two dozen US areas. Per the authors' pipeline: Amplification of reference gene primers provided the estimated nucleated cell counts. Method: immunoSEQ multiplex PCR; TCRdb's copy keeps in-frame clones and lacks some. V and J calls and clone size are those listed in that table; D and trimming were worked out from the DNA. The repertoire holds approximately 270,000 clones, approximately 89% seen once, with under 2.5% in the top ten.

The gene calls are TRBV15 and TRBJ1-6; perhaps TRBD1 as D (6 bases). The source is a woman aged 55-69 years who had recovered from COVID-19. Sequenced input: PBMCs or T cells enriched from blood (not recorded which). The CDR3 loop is CATSRDSSRDSPLHF. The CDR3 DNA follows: TGTGCCACCAGCAGGGACAGCTCTAGGGATTCACCCCTCCACTTT.